The next 24 T cell receptor beta chains were all read from a single sample in a study of cytomegalovirus exposure and HLA in healthy donors. The PCR made use of 60 Vbeta and 13 Jbeta primers. Produced via immunoSEQ multiplex PCR; TCRdb's table is partial and in-frame only. The profile covers about 120,000 clones, with roughly 80% appearing a single time and 7.5% to 9% taken by the ten largest. The specimen was PBMCs. These TCRs come from a female donor in good health and CMV-seropositive.

The chain recombines TRBV5-8 with TRBJ1-1; a weak D match, TRBD1 (6 bases). Per germline, CDR1 SGHTS and CDR2 YDEGEE. The germline V and J ends were trimmed by 1 base and 6 bases, with 10 bases remaining between them. The CDR3 spans 13 residues. DNA of the CDR3: TGTGCCAGCAGCTTGAGGGGGTGGGCTGAAGCTTTCTTT. Translated: CASSLRGWAEAFF.

This chain links TRBV27 with TRBJ1-1; D gene unclear. CDR3 length: 15 residues. CDR1 and CDR2 (germline): MNHEY, SMNVEV (reference sequence). V was trimmed by 4 bases and J by 3 bases, leaving 15 bases between them. CDR3 residues: CASSSPGSPDTEAFF. CDR3 nucleotide sequence: TGTGCCAGCAGTTCGCCGGGTTCCCCCGACACTGAAGCTTTCTTT.

The chain recombines TRBV2 with TRBJ1-4; 7 bases fit TRBD1. Per germline, CDR1 SNHLY and CDR2 FYNNEI. The CDR3 spans 14 residues. Trimming removed 8 bases from V and 7 bases from J; junction bases left unmatched: 10. CDR3 bases: TGTGCCAGCTTCCTTTCTTCAGGGGGTGAAAAACTGTTTTTT. Its protein product is CASFLSSGGEKLFF.

The chain combines TRBV28 with TRBJ1-6, with 7 bases matching TRBD1. V lost 4 bases to trimming and J lost 8 bases; unmatched junction nucleotides: 5. Germline V gene sequence: CDR1 MDHEN, CDR2 SYDVKM. CDR3 length: 14 residues. CDR3 in DNA: TGTGCCAGCAGTTCTTGGACAGGAGATTCACCCCTCCACTTT. Protein sequence: CASSSWTGDSPLHF.

This clone occurred once. V gene TRBV18 combines with J gene TRBJ2-5; D remains unclear. This CDR3 region has 13 residues. V dropped 2 bases and J dropped 2 bases, with 6 bases sitting between them. Per the germline V gene, CDR1 is KGHSH and CDR2 is LQKENI. The CDR3 DNA is TGTGCCAGCTCACCAGGGCAGCAAGAGACCCAGTACTTC. Amino acids: CASSPGQQETQYF.

V gene TRBV19 combines with J gene TRBJ1-2, with TRBD1 matching over 7 bases. The CDR3 loop spans 13 amino acids. The ends lost 5 bases at V and 4 bases at J; junction bases unmatched: 4. Germline V gene lookup returns CDR1 LNHDA and CDR2 SQIVND (reference sequence). In nucleotides, the CDR3 is TGTGCCAGTAGTCTAGGACAGGTCTATGGCTACACCTTC. It encodes CASSLGQVYGYTF.

The rearrangement uses TRBV7-9 and TRBJ1-2; no firm D call. The CDR3 covers 13 residues. The V end was cut by 2 bases, the J end by 4 bases, with 8 bases between. In germline, CDR1 is SEHNR, CDR2 FQNEAQ (reference sequence). In DNA form, the CDR3 reads TGTGCCAGCAGCTTACCAGTTGGCTATGGCTACACCTTC. This sequence encodes CASSLPVGYGYTF.

The chain employs TRBV29-1 and TRBJ2-5; 8 bases align to TRBD1. The CDR3 is 14 amino acids. From germline, CDR1 is SQVTM and CDR2 ANQGSEA. Trimming removed 7 bases from V and 2 bases from J; junction bases left unmatched: 9. The CDR3 nucleotides are TGCAGCGGATCCCACAGGGGGTTGCAAGAGACCCAGTACTTC. Protein: CSGSHRGLQETQYF.

Only a few counts were recorded for this clone. Other DNA sequences in the sample encode the same CDR3. The chain is built from TRBV18 and TRBJ1-1, with D hard to call. CDR1 and CDR2 (germline): KGHSH, LQKENI. Trimming removed 0 bases from V and 0 bases from J, with 8 bases in between. The CDR3 is 15 residues long. CDR3 sequence: CASSPPAGMNTEAFF. The CDR3 nucleotides are TGTGCCAGCTCACCACCGGCAGGAATGAACACTGAAGCTTTCTTT.

This clone was detected only a few times. The rearrangement joins TRBV9 to TRBJ2-3; a possible D gene is TRBD2 (6 bases). Trimming removed 4 bases from V and 0 bases from J, with 12 bases in between. The germline gives CDR1 SGDLS, CDR2 YYNGEE. The CDR3 is 15 amino acids. The chain's CDR3 is CASSLNGLSTDTQYF. For the CDR3, the DNA is TGTGCCAGCAGCCTAAACGGACTAAGCACAGATACGCAGTATTTT.

The chain uses TRBV29-1 and TRBJ1-2; a possible D gene is TRBD1 (6 bases). V gave up 7 bases and J gave up 0 bases, with 12 bases separating them. There are 13 residues in the CDR3. Germline loops: CDR1 SQVTM, CDR2 ANQGSEA. CDR3 bases: TGCAGCGCTTGGACAGTCGCTAACTATGGCTACACCTTC. It translates to CSAWTVANYGYTF.

This clone was seen more than once but under ten times. The chain is built from TRBV5-4 and TRBJ2-5; D might be TRBD2 (6 bases). V shed 0 bases and J shed 4 bases, with 13 bases lying between them. The CDR3 runs to 15 residues. Germline CDR1 SGHNT, CDR2 YYREEE (reference sequence). The CDR3 DNA sequence: TGTGCCAGCAGCTTGGCCGGGGGAATCCGAGAGACCCAGTACTTC. Its translation: CASSLAGGIRETQYF.

This clone has just one count. The chain joins TRBV6-1 to TRBJ1-6, with TRBD1 matching over 7 bases. V was clipped by 10 bases and J by 14 bases; unmatched bases: 11. Looked up from germline, CDR1 is MNHNS and CDR2 is SASEGT. The CDR3 extends over 12 amino acids. The CDR3, as DNA: TGTGCCATAATGGGGACAGCGCTTTCCCTCCACTTT. It codes for CAIMGTALSLHF.

The chain combines TRBV7-9 with TRBJ2-7, with unresolved D. Germline-derived CDR1 and CDR2 are SEHNR and FQNEAQ (reference sequence). The V end was cut by 4 bases, the J end by 6 bases, with 10 bases between. The CDR3 has 12 amino acids. The CDR3 is CASSSQPGEQYF. The CDR3 coding sequence is TGTGCCAGCAGCTCTCAACCGGGCGAGCAGTACTTC.

The J gene is TRBJ1-5, the V gene TRBV5-1, with D possibly being TRBD1 (6 bases). Germline V gene data show CDR1 as SGHRS and CDR2 as YFSETQ. The CDR3 has 15 residues. The V gene lost 3 bases and the J gene lost 1 base, with 11 bases spanning the gap. CDR3 sequence (DNA): TGCGCCAGCAGCTCAGGGGAGGGGAGCAATCAGCCCCAGCATTTT. Amino acids: CASSSGEGSNQPQHF.

The chain is built from TRBV7-2 and TRBJ2-7; TRBD2 matches 11 bases. The ends lost 4 bases at V and 7 bases at J; junction bases unmatched: 6. Germline values: CDR1 SGHTA, CDR2 FQGNSA. The CDR3 has 14 residues. The CDR3 sequence: CASSSLAGAPEQYF. The CDR3 DNA reads as TGTGCCAGCAGCTCACTAGCGGGGGCCCCAGAGCAGTACTTC. The full variable domain, its missing parts supplied by reference TRBV7-2 and TRBJ2-7, is GAGVSQSPSNKVTEKGKDVELRCDPISGHTALYWYRQSLGQGLEFLIYFQGNSAPDKSGLPSDRFSAERTGGSVSTLTIQRTQQEDSAVYLCASSSLAGAPEQYFGPGTRLTVT.

This clone came up a few times. V gene TRBV7-9 combines with J gene TRBJ1-6; D uncertain. The CDR3 sequence is 15 residues long. The V gene lost 2 bases and the J gene lost 6 bases, with 11 bases spanning the gap. Germline V lookup: CDR1 SEHNR, CDR2 FQNEAQ (reference sequence). CDR3 protein: CASSLRVGVNSPLHF. As DNA, the CDR3 is TGTGCCAGCAGCTTACGGGTCGGGGTTAATTCACCCCTCCACTTT.

The V and J genes are TRBV5-1 and TRBJ2-1; 7 bases match TRBD1. CDR3 length: 14 amino acids. The junction had 10 bases not matched to a gene; V was cut back by 7 bases and J by 6 bases. Germline loops: CDR1 SGHRS, CDR2 YFSETQ. CDR3: CASGRDSLANEQFF. As DNA, the CDR3 is TGCGCCAGCGGCCGGGACAGCCTCGCCAATGAGCAGTTCTTC.

The chain carries TRBV9 and TRBJ2-7; 11 positions agree with TRBD2. Losses at the gene ends were 0 bases for V and 5 bases for J; bases not matched to a gene: 1. CDR1 is SGDLS, CDR2 YYNGEE, per germline. This CDR3 has 14 residues. CDR3 sequence reads: CASSVGLAGNEQYF. CDR3 bases: TGTGCCAGCAGCGTAGGACTAGCGGGGAACGAGCAGTACTTC.

The rearrangement uses TRBV5-1 and TRBJ1-4; no reliable D call. Trimming removed 0 bases at V and 8 bases at J, with 11 bases between. The CDR3 totals 14 residues. The V gene's germline CDR1 is SGHRS and CDR2 YFSETQ. CDR3 nucleotide sequence: TGCGCCAGCAGCTTGGCTGTACTAGGAGAAAAACTGTTTTTT. It encodes CASSLAVLGEKLFF.

The chain links TRBV5-4 to TRBJ1-6; 9 bases map to TRBD1. Germline lookup yields CDR1 SGHNT and CDR2 YYREEE (reference sequence). Trimming cost V 3 bases and J 6 bases; bases outside gene matches: 7. The CDR3 has 16 amino acids. This chain's CDR3 is CASSSASQGANSPLHF. DNA for the CDR3: TGTGCCAGCAGCTCGGCCTCACAGGGGGCTAATTCACCCCTCCACTTT.

The chain joins TRBV5-4 to TRBJ1-2; possibly TRBD1 for D (5 bases). The V gene's germline CDR1 is SGHNT and CDR2 YYREEE (reference sequence). Trimming shortened V by 2 bases and J by 8 bases, and 10 bases separated the two germline ends. The CDR3 totals 12 residues. The CDR3 reads CASSFDSRGYTF. CDR3 nucleotides: TGTGCCAGCAGCTTCGACAGCCGCGGCTACACCTTC.

The chain employs TRBV7-3 and TRBJ2-3, with 9 bases lining up with TRBD2. CDR1 and CDR2 from the germline V gene are SGHTA and FQGTGA. CDR3 size: 15 residues. With 1 base clipped from V and 8 bases from J, the junction kept 7 bases outside the gene matches. This chain's CDR3 is CASSLRAGGPGTQYF. The CDR3 nucleotides read TGTGCCAGCAGCTTAAGGGCGGGGGGGCCGGGTACGCAGTATTTT.

The chain combines TRBV6-1 with TRBJ2-7; the D is unclear. V was pared by 6 bases and J by 2 bases, with 11 bases between. Germline CDR1 and CDR2: MNHNS and SASEGT. The CDR3 runs to 13 residues. CDR3 nucleotides: TGTGCCAGCAGCCTCCGGGTTCCCTACGAGCAGTACTTC. This codes for CASSLRVPYEQYF.